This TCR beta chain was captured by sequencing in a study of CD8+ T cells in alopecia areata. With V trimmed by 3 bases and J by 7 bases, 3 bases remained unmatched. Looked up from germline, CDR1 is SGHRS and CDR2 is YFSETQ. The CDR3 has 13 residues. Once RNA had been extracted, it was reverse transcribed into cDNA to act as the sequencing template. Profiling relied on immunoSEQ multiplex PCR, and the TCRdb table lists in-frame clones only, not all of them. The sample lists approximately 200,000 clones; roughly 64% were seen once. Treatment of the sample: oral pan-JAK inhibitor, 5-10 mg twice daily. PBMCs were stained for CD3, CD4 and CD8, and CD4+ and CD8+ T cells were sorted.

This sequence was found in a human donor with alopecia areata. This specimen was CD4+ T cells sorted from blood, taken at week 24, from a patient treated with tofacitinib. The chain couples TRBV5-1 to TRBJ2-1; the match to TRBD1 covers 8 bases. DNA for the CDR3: TGCGCCAGCAGCTCTGGACAGGGAAATGAGCAGTTCTTC. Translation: CASSSGQGNEQFF.